These 31 T cell receptor beta chains originate from one sample sequenced in a study of T-cell reconstitution after alpha-beta-depleted transplantation in children. The TCRbeta library incorporated unique molecular identifiers. Each CDR3 protein gets one entry after TCRdb re-called the PCR reads with MiXCR. Of approximately 1,000,000 distinct CDR3 sequences in the sample, roughly 31% were seen once. The sequencing used PBMCs, mostly from graft donor cells, collected 360 days after TCRalphabeta/CD19-depleted stem cell transplant. The receptors here all came from a boy under two years old who had a stem cell transplant for SCID, so the T cells may come from the graft donor.

The rearrangement uses TRBV15 and TRBJ2-5, with 11 bases that match TRBD1. Per germline, CDR1 LNHNV and CDR2 YYDKDF (reference sequence). The CDR3 sequence is 15 residues long. The junction had 2 bases not matched to a gene; V was cut back by 0 bases and J by 5 bases. Here the CDR3 reads CATSREGQGVETQYF. The DNA for the CDR3 is TGTGCCACCAGCAGAGAGGGACAGGGGGTGGAGACCCAGTACTTC.

The chain links TRBV3-1 to TRBJ2-5; D remains ambiguous. CDR3 size: 16 residues. Germline CDR1 is LGHDT and CDR2 is YNNKEL (reference sequence). V lost 0 bases and J 5 bases, leaving 16 bases between the germline ends. The CDR3 DNA reads as TGTGCCAGCAGCCAAGATCTTTTTCCAGACTCGGAGACCCAGTACTTC. Translated: CASSQDLFPDSETQYF.

This clonotype was counted only a few times. This sequence joins TRBV20-1 and TRBJ1-3; D is ambiguous. Trimming shortened V by 5 bases and J by 4 bases, and 15 bases separated the two germline ends. CDR3 length: 14 residues. From germline, CDR1 is DFQATT and CDR2 SNEGSKA (reference sequence). CDR3 nucleotides: TGCAGTGCTCACACTCCTCGGGCGGGAAACACCATATATTTT. It is translated as CSAHTPRAGNTIYF.

The chain links TRBV6-1 to TRBJ2-5, with TRBD1 as a possible D gene (6 bases). The V gene lost 6 bases and the J gene lost 2 bases, with 22 bases spanning the gap. The V gene's germline CDR1 is MNHNS and CDR2 SASEGT. CDR3 length equals 17 residues. CDR3 in amino acids: CASRWTAYPARQETQYF. The CDR3 DNA is TGTGCCAGCAGATGGACAGCCTACCCGGCTAGACAAGAGACCCAGTACTTC.

The gene calls are TRBV12-3 or TRBV12-4 and TRBJ1-1; 7 bases agree with TRBD1. V trimming: 5 bases; J trimming: 1 base; junction bases outside the gene matches: 4. This CDR3 is 14 amino acids long. Written as DNA, the CDR3 is TGTGCCAGCAGTAACAGGGGTGGGAACACTGAAGCTTTCTTT. Its protein is CASSNRGGNTEAFF.

This chain links TRBV3-1 with TRBJ2-1; weak D call: TRBD1 (5 bases). CDR3 length: 15 amino acids. The germline gives CDR1 LGHDT, CDR2 YNNKEL (reference sequence). Trimming pared 0 bases from V and 2 bases from J, leaving 8 bases between. CDR3 DNA: TGTGCCAGCAGCCAAGATGCAGGGCCCTACAATGAGCAGTTCTTC. This encodes CASSQDAGPYNEQFF.

This chain uses TRBV29-1 with TRBJ2-5; 7 nucleotides match TRBD1. This CDR3 comprises 13 residues. Trimming removed 7 bases from V and 5 bases from J; junction bases left unmatched: 10. CDR1 SQVTM and CDR2 ANQGSEA come from the germline V gene. The CDR3 loop reads CSARYTRGETQYF. The CDR3 DNA is TGCAGCGCTCGATATACCAGGGGGGAGACCCAGTACTTC.

V usage is TRBV7-3 and J usage is TRBJ1-5; TRBD1 is a possible D gene (5 bases). CDR1 is SGHTA, CDR2 FQGTGA, per germline. V was cut by 5 bases and J by 7 bases, with 12 bases left in between. The CDR3 contains 13 residues. CDR3: CASSVLPGQPQHF. The CDR3 DNA reads as TGTGCCAGCAGCGTACTCCCAGGGCAGCCCCAGCATTTT.

This clonotype was observed a handful of times. The chain joins TRBV20-1 to TRBJ1-1, with 7 bases lining up with TRBD1. This CDR3 comprises 13 residues. Germline CDR1 and CDR2: DFQATT and SNEGSKA (reference sequence). V was pared by 3 bases and J by 4 bases, with 5 bases of the junction left unmatched. CDR3 DNA sequence: TGCAGTGCTAGGTCGGACAGGCGCACTGAAGCTTTCTTT. Protein product: CSARSDRRTEAFF.

The genes are TRBV6-5 and TRBJ2-3; 11 bases are shared with TRBD2. Germline lookup yields CDR1 MNHEY and CDR2 SVGAGI. The CDR3 loop spans 15 amino acids. With 5 bases clipped from V and 6 bases from J, the junction kept 7 bases outside the gene matches. CDR3 sequence reads: CASSHRLAGRDTQYF. The CDR3, as DNA: TGTGCCAGCAGTCACAGACTAGCGGGGCGTGATACGCAGTATTTT.

The rearrangement joins TRBV20-1 to TRBJ2-1; a possible D gene is TRBD2 (6 bases). V was trimmed by 6 bases and J by 7 bases, leaving 19 bases between them. Germline assignment: CDR1 DFQATT and CDR2 SNEGSKA (reference sequence). CDR3 length equals 14 residues. CDR3 region: CSARMGVAGNEQFF. CDR3 in DNA: TGCAGTGCCCGGATGGGGGTCGCGGGGAATGAGCAGTTCTTC.

This clonotype was picked up a small number of times. The chain couples TRBV7-9 to TRBJ2-1; D remains unclear. The CDR3 spans 14 residues. Germline-derived CDR1 and CDR2 are SEHNR and FQNEAQ (reference sequence). The V end was cut by 0 bases, the J end by 3 bases, with 6 bases between. The CDR3 loop reads CASSLATNYNEQFF. The CDR3 nucleotides are TGTGCCAGCAGCTTAGCGACAAACTACAATGAGCAGTTCTTC.

This chain joins TRBV7-6 and TRBJ2-3; 11 bases fit TRBD2. Unmatched junction bases numbered 9, after V lost 5 bases and J lost 2 bases. Germline V gene data show CDR1 as SGHVS and CDR2 as FNYEAQ. The CDR3 is 17 residues long. CDR3: CASSQRQTSGVTDTQYF. In nucleotides, the CDR3 is TGTGCCAGCAGCCAGCGTCAGACTAGCGGGGTCACAGATACGCAGTATTTT.

This clonotype was recorded a few times. The rearrangement uses TRBV7-9 and TRBJ2-3; a weak D match, TRBD2 (5 bases). V was clipped by 2 bases and J by 0 bases, with 15 bases between them. This CDR3 comprises 17 residues. Germline CDR1 reads SEHNR; CDR2 reads FQNEAQ (reference sequence). The CDR3 reads CASSLPLSRESTDTQYF. CDR3 coding DNA: TGTGCCAGCAGCTTACCCTTAAGTAGGGAGAGCACAGATACGCAGTATTTT.

The V gene is TRBV4-1, the J gene TRBJ2-1, with D possibly being TRBD2 (6 bases). The CDR3 covers 18 residues. V shed 0 bases and J shed 6 bases, with 21 bases lying between them. Germline V gene sequence: CDR1 MGHRA, CDR2 YSYEKL. CDR3 bases: TGCGCCAGCAGCCAAGATGACGGATCGACTAGTCGGTCCAATGAGCAGTTCTTC. Encoded protein: CASSQDDGSTSRSNEQFF.

The V gene is TRBV11-2, the J gene TRBJ2-5, with TRBD2 matching 7 bases. This CDR3 spans 15 amino acids. Unmatched junction bases numbered 8, after V lost 5 bases and J lost 2 bases. Germline V lookup: CDR1 SGHAT, CDR2 FQNNGV. CDR3 sequence reads: CASSLSGGGQETQYF. As DNA, the CDR3 is TGTGCCAGCAGCCTAAGCGGCGGGGGTCAAGAGACCCAGTACTTC.

This clonotype has only a few counts. This rearrangement joins TRBV6-2 or TRBV6-3 to TRBJ2-1; 7 nucleotides line up with TRBD2. Germline lookup yields CDR1 MNHEY and CDR2 SVGEGT. After removal of 7 bases from V and 4 bases from J, the junction contained 10 bases not matched to a gene. This CDR3 region has 15 residues. This CDR3 reads CASTPWGGLYNEQFF. CDR3 coding DNA: TGTGCCAGCACTCCATGGGGGGGGTTATACAATGAGCAGTTCTTC.

This clonotype was picked up a small number of times. DNA for the CDR3: TGTGCCAGCAGTCACGGGACTAGCGCTGTTGAGCAGTTCTTC. Its translation: CASSHGTSAVEQFF. The chain carries TRBV28 and TRBJ2-1; 10 positions agree with TRBD2. Germline V gene data show CDR1 as MDHEN and CDR2 as SYDVKM. This CDR3 is 14 amino acids long. V lost 5 bases and J lost 9; bases outside the gene matches: 7.

The rearrangement joins TRBV5-8 to TRBJ2-4; possibly TRBD1 or TRBD2 for D (5 bases each). V was cut by 1 base and J by 8 bases, with 16 bases left in between. In germline, CDR1 is SGHTS, CDR2 YDEGEE. This CDR3 has 15 amino acids. CDR3 residues: CASSLMQGWGDIQYF. CDR3 in DNA: TGTGCCAGCAGCTTGATGCAGGGTTGGGGAGACATTCAGTACTTC.

This clonotype was detected only a few times. The genes are TRBV5-1 and TRBJ2-2; 8 positions agree with TRBD1. The CDR3 runs 16 residues. CDR1 SGHRS and CDR2 YFSETQ come from the germline V gene. V lost 4 bases, J lost 1 base, and 6 bases stayed unmatched. The CDR3 sequence is CASSRTGSQNTGELFF. The CDR3 DNA reads as TGCGCCAGCAGCAGGACAGGGTCCCAGAACACCGGGGAGCTGTTTTTT.

The chain couples TRBV11-2 to TRBJ2-3, with a possible D match to TRBD1 (6 bases). Trimming took 1 base from V and 2 from J, leaving 10 bases between them. Per germline, CDR1 SGHAT and CDR2 FQNNGV. CDR3 length equals 15 residues. The CDR3 reads CASSLVDSPTDTQYF. The CDR3 DNA sequence: TGTGCCAGCAGCTTAGTGGACAGCCCCACAGATACGCAGTATTTT.

This clonotype appeared a single time. The V gene is TRBV5-1, the J gene TRBJ2-1, with D perhaps TRBD2 (5 bases). Trimming cost V 1 base and J 5 bases, with 10 bases left between them. Germline CDR1 and CDR2: SGHRS and YFSETQ. This CDR3 contains 14 residues. The CDR3 region has the DNA TGCGCCAGCAGCTTGTTGGGAGCCAACAATGAGCAGTTCTTC. Its translation: CASSLLGANNEQFF.

This clonotype was counted between two and nine times. The junction does not match germline at one end; this may be a read error. The chain uses TRBV27 and TRBJ2-7; 9 bases agree with TRBD2. The germline V gene encodes CDR1 MNHEY and CDR2 SMNVEV (reference sequence). The CDR3 runs 15 residues. As DNA, the CDR3 is TGTGCCAGCAGTTTCCGGGGGACTAGCTCCGACGAGCAGTACTTC. Its protein product is CASSFRGTSSDEQYF.

In its sample, this clonotype was seen a few times. The chain recombines TRBV13 with TRBJ2-4; the D gene is possibly TRBD1 (5 bases). V was shortened by 4 bases and J by 7 bases, with 11 bases between the two germline ends. The CDR3 has 13 residues. CDR1 PRHDT and CDR2 FYEKMQ come from the germline V gene (reference sequence). The CDR3 reads CASSWAPGNIQYF. CDR3 nucleotides: TGTGCCAGCAGCTGGGCCCCAGGGAACATTCAGTACTTC.

The rearrangement uses TRBV2 and TRBJ2-4; no firm D call. The CDR3 is 11 residues long. In germline, CDR1 is SNHLY, CDR2 FYNNEI. Trimming took 6 bases from V and 6 from J, leaving 6 bases between them. The CDR3 DNA reads as TGTGCCAGCAGCGTCTTAAACATTCAGTACTTC. Its translation is CASSVLNIQYF.

This clonotype was observed a handful of times. This chain links TRBV12-3 or TRBV12-4 with TRBJ2-2, with TRBD2 as a possible D gene (5 bases). The V and J ends lost 2 bases and 4 bases respectively, with 8 bases between them. There are 14 residues in the CDR3. The CDR3 loop reads CASSLTLVTGELFF. CDR3 coding DNA: TGTGCCAGCAGTTTAACACTAGTCACCGGGGAGCTGTTTTTT.

This clonotype occurred many times. The gene calls are TRBV5-1 and TRBJ1-2; D unresolved. Trimming cost V 0 bases and J 6 bases, with 6 bases left between them. Looked up from germline, CDR1 is SGHRS and CDR2 is YFSETQ. This CDR3 has 12 amino acids. The CDR3 sequence: CASSLGGHGYTF. The CDR3 DNA reads TGCGCCAGCAGCTTGGGAGGACATGGCTACACCTTC. Together with reference TRBV5-1 and TRBJ1-2, the CDR3 gives the full variable domain: KAGVTQTPRYLIKTRGQQVTLSCSPISGHRSVSWYQQTPGQGLQFLFEYFSETQRNKGNFPGRFSGRQFSNSRSEMNVSTLELGDSALYLCASSLGGHGYTFGSGTRLTVV.

This rearrangement joins TRBV5-6 to TRBJ2-2; TRBD1 aligns across 8 bases. This CDR3 has 18 residues. V shed 4 bases, J shed 1 base, and the junction held 12 bases outside the gene matches. Germline assignment: CDR1 SGHDT and CDR2 YYEEEE. The CDR3: CASSRPTSGTGNTGELFF. CDR3 DNA sequence: TGTGCCAGCAGCCGGCCGACATCCGGGACAGGGAACACCGGGGAGCTGTTTTTT. Together with reference TRBV5-6 and TRBJ2-2, the CDR3 gives the full variable domain: DAGVTQSPTHLIKTRGQQVTLRCSPKSGHDTVSWYQQALGQGPQFIFQYYEEEERQRGNFPDRFSGHQFPNYSSELNVNALLLGDSALYLCASSRPTSGTGNTGELFFGEGSRLTVL.

V and J are TRBV5-1 and TRBJ2-2; 7 bases agree with TRBD1. In germline, CDR1 is SGHRS, CDR2 YFSETQ. This CDR3 contains 15 residues. V dropped 4 bases and J dropped 6; count of bases not matched to a gene: 9. The CDR3 region is CASSPGQVGAGELFF. CDR3 coding DNA: TGCGCCAGCAGCCCCGGACAGGTAGGGGCCGGGGAGCTGTTTTTT.

The J gene is TRBJ2-7, the V gene TRBV11-2, with TRBD1 matching 8 bases. Germline trimming cut 0 bases from V and 2 bases from J; bases unmatched to any gene: 12. Germline CDR1 reads SGHAT; CDR2 reads FQNNGV. The CDR3 contains 18 residues. CDR3 loop: CASSLDGGRQGPTYEQYF. The CDR3 bases are TGTGCCAGCAGCTTAGATGGAGGGAGACAGGGGCCAACCTACGAGCAGTACTTC.

This clonotype was seen more than once but under ten times. The genes are TRBV7-2 and TRBJ1-5; D unresolved. Germline V gene lookup returns CDR1 SGHTA and CDR2 FQGNSA. The CDR3 contains 17 residues. The V end lost 2 bases, the J end lost 0 bases, and 14 bases lay between the germline ends. The DNA for the CDR3 is TGTGCCAGCAGCTTATTAGGGAGGGTTCCTAGCAATCAGCCCCAGCATTTT. Its protein is CASSLLGRVPSNQPQHF.